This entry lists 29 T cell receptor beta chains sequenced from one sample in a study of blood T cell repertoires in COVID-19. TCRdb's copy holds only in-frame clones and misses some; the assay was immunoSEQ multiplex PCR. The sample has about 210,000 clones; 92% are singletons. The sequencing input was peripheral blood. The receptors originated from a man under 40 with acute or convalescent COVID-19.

For the CDR3, the DNA is TGTGCCAGCAGTTACAGGGCGGGGACGCAGTATTTT. Translated, it gives CASSYRAGTQYF. This chain uses TRBV6-6 with TRBJ2-3, with D perhaps matching TRBD2 (6 bases). This CDR3 comprises 12 residues. The germline V gene has CDR1 MNHNY and CDR2 SVGAGI (reference sequence). V gave up 2 bases and J gave up 9 bases, with 9 bases separating them.

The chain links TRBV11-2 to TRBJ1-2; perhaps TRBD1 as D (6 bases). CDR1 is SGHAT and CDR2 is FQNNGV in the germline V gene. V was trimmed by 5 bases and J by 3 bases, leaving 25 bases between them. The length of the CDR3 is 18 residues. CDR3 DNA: TGTGCCAGCAGCGCCTACAGGGCTTTATGGCAGAGGGACTATGGCTACACCTTC. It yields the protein CASSAYRALWQRDYGYTF.

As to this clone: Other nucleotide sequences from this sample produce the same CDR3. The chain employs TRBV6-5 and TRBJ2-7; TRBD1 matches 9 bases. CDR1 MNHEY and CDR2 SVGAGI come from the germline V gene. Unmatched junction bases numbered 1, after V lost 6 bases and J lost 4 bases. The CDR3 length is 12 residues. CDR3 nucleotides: TGTGCCAGCAGGGACAGGGGATACGAGCAGTACTTC. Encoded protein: CASRDRGYEQYF.

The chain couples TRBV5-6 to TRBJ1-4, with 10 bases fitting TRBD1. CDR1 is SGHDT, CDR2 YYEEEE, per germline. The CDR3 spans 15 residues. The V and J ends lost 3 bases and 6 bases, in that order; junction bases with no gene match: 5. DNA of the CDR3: TGTGCCAGCAGCTCGAGAGGACAGGGGGATGAAAAACTGTTTTTT. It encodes CASSSRGQGDEKLFF. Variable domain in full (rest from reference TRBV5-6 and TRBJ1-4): DAGVTQSPTHLIKTRGQQVTLRCSPKSGHDTVSWYQQALGQGPQFIFQYYEEEERQRGNFPDRFSGHQFPNYSSELNVNALLLGDSALYLCASSSRGQGDEKLFFGSGTQLSVL.

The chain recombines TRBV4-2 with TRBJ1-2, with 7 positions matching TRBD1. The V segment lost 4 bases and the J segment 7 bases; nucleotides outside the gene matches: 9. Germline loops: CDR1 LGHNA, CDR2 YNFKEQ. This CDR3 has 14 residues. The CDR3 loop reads CASSLDGTALGYTF. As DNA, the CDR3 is TGTGCCAGCAGCCTGGACGGGACAGCGCTTGGCTACACCTTC.

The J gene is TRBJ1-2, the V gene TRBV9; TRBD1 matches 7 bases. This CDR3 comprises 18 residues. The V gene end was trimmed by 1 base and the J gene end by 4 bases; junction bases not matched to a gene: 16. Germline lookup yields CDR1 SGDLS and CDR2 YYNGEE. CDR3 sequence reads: CASSVSPGQNLLGYGYTF. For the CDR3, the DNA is TGTGCCAGCAGCGTATCTCCGGGACAGAACCTTTTAGGCTATGGCTACACCTTC.

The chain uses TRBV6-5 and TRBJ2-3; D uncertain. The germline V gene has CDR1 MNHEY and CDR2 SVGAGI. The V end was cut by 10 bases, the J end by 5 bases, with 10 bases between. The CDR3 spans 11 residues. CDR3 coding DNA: TGTGCCACCCGAGTGGTAGATACGCAGTATTTT. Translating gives CATRVVDTQYF.

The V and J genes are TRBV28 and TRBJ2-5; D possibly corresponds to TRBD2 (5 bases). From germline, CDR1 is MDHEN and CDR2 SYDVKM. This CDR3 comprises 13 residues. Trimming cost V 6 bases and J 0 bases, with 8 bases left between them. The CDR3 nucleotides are TGTGCCAGCAGCCCCGGGAACCAAGAGACCCAGTACTTC. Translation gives CASSPGNQETQYF. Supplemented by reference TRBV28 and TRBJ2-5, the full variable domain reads DVKVTQSSRYLVKRTGEKVFLECVQDMDHENMFWYRQDPGLGLRLIYFSYDVKMKEKGDIPEGYSVSREKKERFSLILESASTNQTSMYLCASSPGNQETQYFGPGTRLLVL.

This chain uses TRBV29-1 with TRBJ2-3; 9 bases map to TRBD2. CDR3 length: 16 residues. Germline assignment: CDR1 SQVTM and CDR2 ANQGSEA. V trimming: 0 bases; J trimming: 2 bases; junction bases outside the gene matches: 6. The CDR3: CSVEERLAGTTDTQYF. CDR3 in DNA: TGCAGCGTTGAAGAGCGTCTAGCGGGGACCACAGATACGCAGTATTTT.

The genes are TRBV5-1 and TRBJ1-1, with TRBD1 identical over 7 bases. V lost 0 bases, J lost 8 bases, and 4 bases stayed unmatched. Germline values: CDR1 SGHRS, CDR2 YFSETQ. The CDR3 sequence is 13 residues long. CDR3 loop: CASSLAGQPEAFF. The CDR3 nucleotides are TGCGCCAGCAGCTTGGCGGGACAGCCAGAAGCTTTCTTT.

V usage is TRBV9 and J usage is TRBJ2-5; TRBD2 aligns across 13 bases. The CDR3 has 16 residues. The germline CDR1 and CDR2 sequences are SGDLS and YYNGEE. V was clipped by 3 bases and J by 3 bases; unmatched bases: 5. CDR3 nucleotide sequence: TGTGCCAGCAGCGCCCCGGGACTAGCGGGAAAAGAGACCCAGTACTTC. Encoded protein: CASSAPGLAGKETQYF. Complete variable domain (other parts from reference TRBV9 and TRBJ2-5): DSGVTQTPKHLITATGQRVTLRCSPRSGDLSVYWYQQSLDQGLQFLIQYYNGEERAKGNILERFSAQQFPDLHSELNLSSLELGDSALYFCASSAPGLAGKETQYFGPGTRLLVL.

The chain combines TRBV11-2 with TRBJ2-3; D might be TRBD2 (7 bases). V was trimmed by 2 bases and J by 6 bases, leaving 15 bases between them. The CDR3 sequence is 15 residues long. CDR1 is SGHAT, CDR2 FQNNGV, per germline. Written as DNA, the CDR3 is TGTGCCAGCAGCTTATTTCGGGGGGCCTTGGATACGCAGTATTTT. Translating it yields CASSLFRGALDTQYF.

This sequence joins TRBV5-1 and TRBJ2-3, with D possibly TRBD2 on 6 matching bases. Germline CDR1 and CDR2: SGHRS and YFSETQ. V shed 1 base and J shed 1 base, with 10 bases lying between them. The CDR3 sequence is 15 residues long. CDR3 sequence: CASSLRDSGTDTQYF. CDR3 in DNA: TGCGCCAGCAGCTTGCGGGACTCCGGCACAGATACGCAGTATTTT. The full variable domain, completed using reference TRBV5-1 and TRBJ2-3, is KAGVTQTPRYLIKTRGQQVTLSCSPISGHRSVSWYQQTPGQGLQFLFEYFSETQRNKGNFPGRFSGRQFSNSRSEMNVSTLELGDSALYLCASSLRDSGTDTQYFGPGTRLTVL.

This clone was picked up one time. The CDR3 DNA is TGTGCCATCAGTGAAACAGGGTTGGGGAACACCGGGGAGCTGTTTTTT. This gives the protein CAISETGLGNTGELFF. This chain joins TRBV10-3 and TRBJ2-2; a possible D gene is TRBD1 (6 bases). Trimming cost V 3 bases and J 1 base, with 12 bases left between them. CDR1 and CDR2 (germline): ENHRY, SYGVKD. This CDR3 comprises 16 residues.

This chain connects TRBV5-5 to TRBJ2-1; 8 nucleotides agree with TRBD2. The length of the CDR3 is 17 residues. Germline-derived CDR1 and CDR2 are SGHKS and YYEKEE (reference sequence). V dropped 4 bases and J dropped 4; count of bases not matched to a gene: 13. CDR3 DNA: TGTGCCAGCAGCCCACCAAGAGCGGGGGCCCGTTACAATGAGCAGTTCTTC. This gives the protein CASSPPRAGARYNEQFF.

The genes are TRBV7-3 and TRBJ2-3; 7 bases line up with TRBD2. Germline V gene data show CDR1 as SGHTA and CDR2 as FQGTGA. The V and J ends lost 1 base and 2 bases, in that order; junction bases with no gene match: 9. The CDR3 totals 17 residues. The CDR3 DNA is TGTGCCAGCAGCTTAAAACCCTGGCGGGGGTCCACAGATACGCAGTATTTT. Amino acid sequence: CASSLKPWRGSTDTQYF. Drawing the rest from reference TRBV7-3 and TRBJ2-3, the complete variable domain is GAGVSQTPSNKVTEKGKYVELRCDPISGHTALYWYRQSLGQGPEFLIYFQGTGAADDSGLPNDRFFAVRPEGSVSTLKIQRTERGDSAVYLCASSLKPWRGSTDTQYFGPGTRLTVL.

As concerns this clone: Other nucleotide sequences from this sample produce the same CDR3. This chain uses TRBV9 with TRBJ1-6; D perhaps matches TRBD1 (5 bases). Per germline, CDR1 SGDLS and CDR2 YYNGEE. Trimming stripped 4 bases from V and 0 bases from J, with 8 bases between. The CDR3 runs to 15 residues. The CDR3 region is CASSTGDSYNSPLHF. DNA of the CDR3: TGTGCCAGCAGCACGGGGGACTCCTATAATTCACCCCTCCACTTT.

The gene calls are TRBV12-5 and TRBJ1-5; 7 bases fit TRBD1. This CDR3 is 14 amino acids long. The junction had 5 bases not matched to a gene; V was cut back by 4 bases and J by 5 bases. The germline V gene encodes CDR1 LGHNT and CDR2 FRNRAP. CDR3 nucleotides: TGTGCTAGTGGTTACGGGACAGACCATCAGCCCCAGCATTTT. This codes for CASGYGTDHQPQHF.

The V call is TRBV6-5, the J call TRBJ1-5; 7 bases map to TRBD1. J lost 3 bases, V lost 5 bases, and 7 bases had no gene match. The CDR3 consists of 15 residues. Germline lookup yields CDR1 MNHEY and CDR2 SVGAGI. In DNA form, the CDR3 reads TGTGCCAGCAGTCGGGACAGATCTTCCAATCAGCCCCAGCATTTT. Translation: CASSRDRSSNQPQHF.

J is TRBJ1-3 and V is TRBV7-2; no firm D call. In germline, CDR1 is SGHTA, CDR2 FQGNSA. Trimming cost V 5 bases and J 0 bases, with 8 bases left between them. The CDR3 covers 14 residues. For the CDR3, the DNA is TGTGCCAGCAGCCCAATGAGCTCTGGAAACACCATATATTTT. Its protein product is CASSPMSSGNTIYF.

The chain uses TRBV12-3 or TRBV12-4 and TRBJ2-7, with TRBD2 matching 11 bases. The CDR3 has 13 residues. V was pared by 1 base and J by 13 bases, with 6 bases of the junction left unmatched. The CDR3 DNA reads TGTGCCAGCAGTTTAGGGGGACTAGCGGAGACATACTTC. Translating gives CASSLGGLAETYF.

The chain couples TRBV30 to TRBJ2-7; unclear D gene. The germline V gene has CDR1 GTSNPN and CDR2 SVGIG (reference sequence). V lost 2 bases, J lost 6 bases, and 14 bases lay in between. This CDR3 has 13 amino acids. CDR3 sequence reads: CAWSYLPSGEQYF. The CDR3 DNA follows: TGTGCCTGGAGTTACTTACCTTCGGGCGAGCAGTACTTC.

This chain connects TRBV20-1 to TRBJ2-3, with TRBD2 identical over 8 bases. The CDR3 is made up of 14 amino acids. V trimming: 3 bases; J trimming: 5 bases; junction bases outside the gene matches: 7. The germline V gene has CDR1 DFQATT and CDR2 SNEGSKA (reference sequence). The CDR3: CSASAGGGIDTQYF. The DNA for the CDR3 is TGCAGTGCTAGTGCGGGGGGCGGGATAGATACGCAGTATTTT.

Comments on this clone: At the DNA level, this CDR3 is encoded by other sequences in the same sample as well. CDR3 residues: CASSIGGTQYF. For the CDR3, the DNA is TGTGCCAGTAGTATAGGAGGGACCCAGTACTTC. The chain uses TRBV19 and TRBJ2-5; D not certain. CDR3 length equals 11 residues. CDR1 is LNHDA, CDR2 SQIVND, per germline (reference sequence). Between the trimmed V and J ends, which lost 1 base and 7 bases, there was a span of 4 bases.

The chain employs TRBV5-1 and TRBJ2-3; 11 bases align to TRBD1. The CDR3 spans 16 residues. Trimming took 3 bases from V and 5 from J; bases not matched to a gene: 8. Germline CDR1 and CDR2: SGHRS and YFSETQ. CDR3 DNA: TGCGCCAGCAGCTCGGACAGGGGGCAACCGAAAGATACGCAGTATTTT. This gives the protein CASSSDRGQPKDTQYF. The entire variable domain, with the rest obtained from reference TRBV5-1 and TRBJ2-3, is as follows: KAGVTQTPRYLIKTRGQQVTLSCSPISGHRSVSWYQQTPGQGLQFLFEYFSETQRNKGNFPGRFSGRQFSNSRSEMNVSTLELGDSALYLCASSSDRGQPKDTQYFGPGTRLTVL.

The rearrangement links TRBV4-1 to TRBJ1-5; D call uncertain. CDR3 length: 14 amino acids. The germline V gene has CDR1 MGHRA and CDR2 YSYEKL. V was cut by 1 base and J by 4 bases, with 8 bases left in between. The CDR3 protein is CASSQGAANQPQHF. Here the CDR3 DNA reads TGCGCCAGCAGCCAAGGGGCAGCTAATCAGCCCCAGCATTTT.

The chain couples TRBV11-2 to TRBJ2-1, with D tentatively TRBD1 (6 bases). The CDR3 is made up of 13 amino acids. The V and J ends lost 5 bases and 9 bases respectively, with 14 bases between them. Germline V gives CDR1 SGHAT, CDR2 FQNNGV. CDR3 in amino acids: CASSLPRGIEQFF. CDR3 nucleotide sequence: TGTGCCAGCAGCCTACCGAGGGGGATTGAGCAGTTCTTC.

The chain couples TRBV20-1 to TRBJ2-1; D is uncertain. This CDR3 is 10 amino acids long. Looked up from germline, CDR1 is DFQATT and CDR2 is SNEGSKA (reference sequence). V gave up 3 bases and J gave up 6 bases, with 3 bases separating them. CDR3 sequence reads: CSASRNEQFF. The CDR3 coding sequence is TGCAGTGCTAGCCGCAATGAGCAGTTCTTC.

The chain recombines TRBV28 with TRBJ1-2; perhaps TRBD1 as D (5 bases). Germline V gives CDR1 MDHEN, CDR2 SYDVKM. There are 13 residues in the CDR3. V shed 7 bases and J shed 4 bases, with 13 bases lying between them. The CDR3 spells CASTPFDSYGYTF. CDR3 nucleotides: TGTGCCAGCACCCCCTTTGACAGCTATGGCTACACCTTC.